Listed here are 31 T cell receptor beta chains from one sample, sequenced in a study of memory CD4+ T cells and cytomegalovirus serostatus. The sort gate was single viable CD3+CD4+CD8-CD45RO+ cells for memory CD4+ T cells. Data came from immunoSEQ multiplex PCR; TCRdb stores just in-frame clones and leaves some out. Of tens of thousands of clones in the sample, roughly 80% were seen once. Specimen: memory CD4+ T cells from blood. These receptors were collected from an adult in good health and CMV-seropositive.

The chain combines TRBV5-1 with TRBJ2-5, with 7 bases that match TRBD1. Trimming cost V 2 bases and J 5 bases; bases outside gene matches: 9. CDR1 SGHRS and CDR2 YFSETQ come from the germline V gene. This CDR3 is built from 15 residues. The CDR3 reads CASSLLGDRLETQYF. The CDR3 DNA follows: TGCGCCAGCAGCTTATTGGGGGACAGATTGGAGACCCAGTACTTC.

The chain carries TRBV5-5 and TRBJ1-1; no firm D call. The CDR3 runs 15 residues. Trimming took 4 bases from V and 1 from J, leaving 14 bases between them. CDR1 is SGHKS and CDR2 is YYEKEE in the germline V gene (reference sequence). CDR3 protein: CASSGEWEKNTEAFF. CDR3 nucleotide sequence: TGTGCCAGCAGCGGGGAGTGGGAGAAGAACACTGAAGCTTTCTTT.

This clone was observed a handful of times. The rearrangement joins TRBV27 to TRBJ1-5, with D perhaps matching TRBD1 (6 bases). CDR1 is MNHEY and CDR2 is SMNVEV in the germline V gene (reference sequence). This CDR3 has 15 amino acids. Trimming took off 6 bases at V and 0 bases at J, with 12 bases between the two ends. The CDR3 DNA follows: TGTGCCAGCAGCCAAGGGGGGTATAGCAATCAGCCCCAGCATTTT. It encodes CASSQGGYSNQPQHF.

This chain uses TRBV15 with TRBJ1-4; D perhaps matches TRBD1 (5 bases). The V gene's germline CDR1 is LNHNV and CDR2 YYDKDF (reference sequence). The CDR3 is 17 amino acids. V was pared by 0 bases and J by 5 bases, with 16 bases between. CDR3 bases: TGTGCCACCAGCAGAGAACGTTCGTGGCAGGGAAATGAAAAACTGTTTTTT. As protein: CATSRERSWQGNEKLFF. The full variable domain, in which reference TRBV15 and TRBJ1-4 provide the parts outside the CDR3, is DAMVIQNPRYQVTQFGKPVTLSCSQTLNHNVMYWYQQKSSQAPKLLFHYYDKDFNNEADTPDNFQSRRPNTSFCFLDIRSPGLGDTAMYLCATSRERSWQGNEKLFFGSGTQLSVL.

The gene calls are TRBV28 and TRBJ2-5, with no clear D. This CDR3 spans 13 amino acids. CDR1 and CDR2 from the germline V gene are MDHEN and SYDVKM. V lost 3 bases to trimming and J lost 1 base, with 6 bases between them. The CDR3 sequence: CASSFGVQETQYF. CDR3 nucleotides: TGTGCCAGCAGTTTCGGTGTCCAAGAGACCCAGTACTTC.

This clone was counted once. This chain uses TRBV28 with TRBJ1-1; unclear D gene. The CDR3 covers 11 residues. Germline assignment: CDR1 MDHEN and CDR2 SYDVKM. V dropped 5 bases and J dropped 1 base, with 2 bases sitting between them. CDR3 protein: CASSTNTEAFF. The CDR3 DNA is TGTGCCAGCAGTACGAACACTGAAGCTTTCTTT.

This clone was seen more than once but under ten times. The rearrangement joins TRBV5-1 to TRBJ1-2, with 8 bases identical to TRBD1. Germline V gene sequence: CDR1 SGHRS, CDR2 YFSETQ. The CDR3 is 14 residues long. J lost 8 bases, V lost 4 bases, and 10 bases had no gene match. The CDR3 bases are TGCGCCAGCAGCCTCTCGGACAGGGTCATAGGCTACACCTTC. Residues: CASSLSDRVIGYTF. The variable domain in full, with the rest retrieved from reference TRBV5-1 and TRBJ1-2, is KAGVTQTPRYLIKTRGQQVTLSCSPISGHRSVSWYQQTPGQGLQFLFEYFSETQRNKGNFPGRFSGRQFSNSRSEMNVSTLELGDSALYLCASSLSDRVIGYTFGSGTRLTVV.

The chain is built from TRBV5-4 and TRBJ1-2, with D tentatively TRBD1 (6 bases). Germline CDR1 and CDR2: SGHNT and YYREEE (reference sequence). Between the trimmed V and J ends, which lost 1 base and 3 bases, there was a span of 22 bases. The length of the CDR3 is 18 residues. CDR3 in amino acids: CASSLFFGRGRYDYGYTF. The CDR3 DNA reads TGTGCCAGCAGCTTGTTTTTCGGCCGGGGGCGGTACGACTATGGCTACACCTTC.

This chain connects TRBV5-1 to TRBJ1-3; TRBD1 matches 7 bases. Trimming at V came to 1 base and at J to 2 bases, leaving 3 bases not matched to a gene. This CDR3 contains 15 residues. The germline CDR1 and CDR2 sequences are SGHRS and YFSETQ. CDR3 nucleotides: TGCGCCAGCAGCTTGTTACAGGGGACTGGAAACACCATATATTTT. Protein: CASSLLQGTGNTIYF.

V is TRBV28 and J is TRBJ2-3; D possibly corresponds to TRBD2 (5 bases). There are 12 residues in the CDR3. Germline V lookup: CDR1 MDHEN, CDR2 SYDVKM. Trimming shortened V by 7 bases and J by 6 bases, and 11 bases separated the two germline ends. This CDR3 is CASNGEKDTQYF. The CDR3 DNA sequence: TGTGCCAGCAACGGGGAAAAGGATACGCAGTATTTT.

V is TRBV6-1 and J is TRBJ2-5; 14 positions agree with TRBD2. Germline CDR1 and CDR2: MNHNS and SASEGT. Trimming took 3 bases from V and 5 from J; bases not matched to a gene: 14. This CDR3 region has 19 residues. The DNA for the CDR3 is TGTGCCAGCAGTGAGCTCCTAGGGACTAGCGGGGGATTGAGGGAGACCCAGTACTTC. Encoded protein: CASSELLGTSGGLRETQYF.

The chain employs TRBV11-2 and TRBJ2-7; 12 bases line up with TRBD2. Germline CDR1 is SGHAT and CDR2 is FQNNGV. V shed 8 bases, J shed 7 bases, and the junction held 9 bases outside the gene matches. There are 14 residues in the CDR3. CDR3 protein: CASSRTSGNTEQYF. Here the CDR3 DNA reads TGTGCCAGCTCCCGGACTAGCGGGAATACGGAGCAGTACTTC.

The J gene is TRBJ2-1, the V gene TRBV9, with D perhaps TRBD2 (5 bases). The V end lost 4 bases, the J end lost 3 bases, and 11 bases lay between the germline ends. CDR3 length: 14 residues. Germline lookup yields CDR1 SGDLS and CDR2 YYNGEE. For the CDR3, the DNA is TGTGCCAGCAGCCTAGGGAGCAACTACAATGAGCAGTTCTTC. Its protein product is CASSLGSNYNEQFF. Complete variable domain (other parts from reference TRBV9 and TRBJ2-1): DSGVTQTPKHLITATGQRVTLRCSPRSGDLSVYWYQQSLDQGLQFLIQYYNGEERAKGNILERFSAQQFPDLHSELNLSSLELGDSALYFCASSLGSNYNEQFFGPGTRLTVL.

The sample holds a few counts of this clone. The chain joins TRBV18 to TRBJ1-5; D is undetermined. V lost 2 bases and J lost 5, with 16 bases in between. Germline values: CDR1 KGHSH, CDR2 LQKENI. There are 16 residues in the CDR3. This CDR3 is CASSPSREGWDQPQHF. In nucleotides, the CDR3 is TGTGCCAGCTCACCATCCCGGGAGGGCTGGGATCAGCCCCAGCATTTT. Variable domain in full (rest from reference TRBV18 and TRBJ1-5): NAGVMQNPRHLVRRRGQEARLRCSPMKGHSHVYWYRQLPEEGLKFMVYLQKENIIDESGMPKERFSAEFPKEGPSILRIQQVVRGDSAAYFCASSPSREGWDQPQHFGDGTRLSIL.

The gene calls are TRBV7-2 and TRBJ2-7; TRBD1 aligns across 11 bases. Germline V gives CDR1 SGHTA, CDR2 FQGNSA. V lost 5 bases and J lost 2; bases outside the gene matches: 5. The CDR3 sequence is 15 residues long. The CDR3 DNA reads TGTGCCAGCAGCCCCGGGACAGGGGGGGCCTACGAGCAGTACTTC. Protein sequence: CASSPGTGGAYEQYF. Filled out from reference TRBV7-2 and TRBJ2-7, the complete variable domain reads GAGVSQSPSNKVTEKGKDVELRCDPISGHTALYWYRQSLGQGLEFLIYFQGNSAPDKSGLPSDRFSAERTGGSVSTLTIQRTQQEDSAVYLCASSPGTGGAYEQYFGPGTRLTVT.

The chain recombines TRBV7-2 with TRBJ2-1, with D hard to call. Trimming removed 3 bases at V and 5 bases at J, with 11 bases between. Germline V CDR1 and CDR2: SGHTA, FQGNSA. The CDR3 is 14 amino acids. In DNA, the CDR3 is TGTGCCAGCAGCTTGGAGCAACTTAACAATGAGCAGTTCTTC. It codes for CASSLEQLNNEQFF.

This CDR3 reads CASSHEGREQYF. The CDR3 DNA reads TGCGCCAGCAGCCACGAGGGTCGCGAGCAGTACTTC. This chain connects TRBV5-1 to TRBJ2-7, with TRBD2 as a possible D gene (5 bases). V gave up 4 bases and J gave up 6 bases, with 11 bases separating them. The CDR3 is 12 amino acids. Germline-derived CDR1 and CDR2 are SGHRS and YFSETQ.

The V call is TRBV7-8, the J call TRBJ1-2; D may be TRBD1 (6 bases). Germline CDR1 and CDR2: SGHVS and FQNEAQ. The CDR3 runs 14 residues. V was pared by 5 bases and J by 1 base, with 11 bases between. The CDR3 here is CASSLTGFNYGYTF. As DNA, the CDR3 is TGTGCCAGCAGCCTGACAGGATTTAACTATGGCTACACCTTC.

This clone was seen only a few times. This sequence joins TRBV11-2 and TRBJ2-3; the D is unclear. The germline V and J ends were trimmed by 4 bases and 9 bases, with 14 bases remaining between them. CDR1 is SGHAT, CDR2 FQNNGV, per germline. The CDR3 length is 13 residues. In DNA form, the CDR3 reads TGTGCCAGCAGCTCCGACCCTCAGTCCACGCAGTATTTT. This encodes CASSSDPQSTQYF.

This chain uses TRBV18 with TRBJ2-1, with D uncertain. Germline V CDR1 and CDR2: KGHSH, LQKENI. The V and J ends lost 0 bases and 6 bases respectively, with 9 bases between them. The CDR3 extends over 14 amino acids. The CDR3: CASSPPGHLNEQFF. In nucleotides, the CDR3 is TGTGCCAGCTCACCACCTGGGCATCTCAATGAGCAGTTCTTC.

The table lists this clone with a few counts. The chain recombines TRBV18 with TRBJ2-1; 9 bases line up with TRBD2. After removal of 2 bases from V and 6 bases from J, the junction contained 5 bases not matched to a gene. Germline loops: CDR1 KGHSH, CDR2 LQKENI. The CDR3 is 15 residues long. The CDR3 bases are TGTGCCAGCTCACCAAAGGCTAGCGGGACCAATGAGCAGTTCTTC. Its translation: CASSPKASGTNEQFF. The whole variable domain, filled in from reference TRBV18 and TRBJ2-1, reads NAGVMQNPRHLVRRRGQEARLRCSPMKGHSHVYWYRQLPEEGLKFMVYLQKENIIDESGMPKERFSAEFPKEGPSILRIQQVVRGDSAAYFCASSPKASGTNEQFFGPGTRLTVL.

V usage is TRBV11-3 and J usage is TRBJ1-1; D is unresolved. V was trimmed by 0 bases and J by 3 bases, leaving 5 bases between them. This CDR3 spans 13 amino acids. Germline-derived CDR1 and CDR2 are SGHNT and YENEEA. The CDR3, as DNA: TGTGCCAGCAGCTTAGAGGAGTACACTGAAGCTTTCTTT. This gives the protein CASSLEEYTEAFF.

The genes are TRBV13 and TRBJ2-3; D possibly uses TRBD1 or TRBD2 (5 bases each). The CDR3 is 16 amino acids. Per the germline V gene, CDR1 is PRHDT and CDR2 is FYEKMQ (reference sequence). The ends were cut back, 2 bases at V and 8 bases at J, with 20 bases in the middle. The CDR3 DNA sequence: TGTGCCAGCAGCTTAATTAGTTGGCGCGAAGGGACTACGCAGTATTTT. It is translated as CASSLISWREGTTQYF.

The chain links TRBV18 to TRBJ1-2; no reliable D call. V lost 3 bases and J 8 bases, leaving 13 bases between the germline ends. The length of the CDR3 is 13 residues. CDR1 is KGHSH, CDR2 LQKENI, per germline. CDR3 residues: CASSPISDNGYTF. CDR3 nucleotide sequence: TGTGCCAGCTCACCTATATCTGATAACGGCTACACCTTC. Based on the CDR3 plus reference TRBV18 and TRBJ1-2, the full variable domain is NAGVMQNPRHLVRRRGQEARLRCSPMKGHSHVYWYRQLPEEGLKFMVYLQKENIIDESGMPKERFSAEFPKEGPSILRIQQVVRGDSAAYFCASSPISDNGYTFGSGTRLTVV.

The chain is built from TRBV25-1 and TRBJ1-6, with TRBD1 identical over 7 bases. Germline-derived CDR1 and CDR2 are MGHDK and SYGVNS. Trimming took 1 base from V and 6 from J; bases not matched to a gene: 12. The CDR3 is 18 residues long. The CDR3 nucleotides are TGTGCCAGCAGTGAATCAGGACAGGCCCATCTATCTAATTCACCCCTCCACTTT. It yields the protein CASSESGQAHLSNSPLHF. The variable domain in full, with the rest retrieved from reference TRBV25-1 and TRBJ1-6, is EADIYQTPRYLVIGTGKKITLECSQTMGHDKMYWYQQDPGMELHLIHYSYGVNSTEKGDLSSESTVSRIRTEHFPLTLESARPSHTSQYLCASSESGQAHLSNSPLHFGNGTRLTVT.

This clone was detected a few times. The chain recombines TRBV15 with TRBJ2-7; 7 nucleotides line up with TRBD2. The CDR3 extends over 15 amino acids. The V and J ends lost 1 base and 5 bases, in that order; junction bases with no gene match: 8. CDR1 and CDR2 (germline): LNHNV, YYDKDF (reference sequence). CDR3 in amino acids: CATSRASPGGHEQYF. CDR3 coding DNA: TGTGCCACCAGCAGAGCCTCGCCGGGGGGTCACGAGCAGTACTTC.

The J gene is TRBJ1-2, the V gene TRBV5-1; 7 nucleotides agree with TRBD1. CDR3 size: 15 residues. The ends lost 4 bases at V and 4 bases at J; junction bases unmatched: 10. The germline gives CDR1 SGHRS, CDR2 YFSETQ. The CDR3 sequence is CASSQDRIRIYGYTF. The DNA of the CDR3 is TGCGCCAGCAGCCAGGACAGGATTCGTATCTATGGCTACACCTTC.

This rearrangement joins TRBV6-1 to TRBJ1-2; TRBD1 matches 10 bases. Per the germline V gene, CDR1 is MNHNS and CDR2 is SASEGT. This CDR3 comprises 16 residues. V was pared by 3 bases and J by 6 bases, with 10 bases of the junction left unmatched. The CDR3 coding sequence is TGTGCCAGCAGTGAGTGGAGACAGGGGGCAGGGGATGGCTACACCTTC. Translating gives CASSEWRQGAGDGYTF.

This chain uses TRBV4-1 with TRBJ1-2, with 8 positions matching TRBD1. V lost 7 bases, J lost 4 bases, and 8 bases stayed unmatched. This CDR3 is built from 14 residues. CDR1 and CDR2 from the germline V gene are MGHRA and YSYEKL. The CDR3 sequence is CASTFGQGAYGYTF. As DNA, the CDR3 is TGCGCCAGCACCTTCGGACAGGGAGCCTATGGCTACACCTTC.

By frequency in the sample, this clone is medium-sized. The chain combines TRBV28 with TRBJ1-5; TRBD1 aligns across 8 bases. V dropped 7 bases and J dropped 7; count of bases not matched to a gene: 9. Germline values: CDR1 MDHEN, CDR2 SYDVKM. The CDR3 is 14 amino acids. Written as DNA, the CDR3 is TGTGCCAGCACTCCGGGACAGGAGCAACAGCCCCAGCATTTT. Translated, it gives CASTPGQEQQPQHF.

The chain links TRBV4-2 to TRBJ2-5; 8 bases align to TRBD2. Germline trimming cut 1 base from V and 5 bases from J; bases unmatched to any gene: 6. The CDR3 is 15 amino acids. Germline V gene lookup returns CDR1 LGHNA and CDR2 YNFKEQ. The DNA of the CDR3 is TGTGCCAGCAGCCAAGGGGTTAGCGGGGAGGAGACCCAGTACTTC. Translated: CASSQGVSGEETQYF.